This T cell receptor beta chain was sequenced for a study of PD-L1 blockade in urothelial cancer. Turning to the study itself: The patients' atezolizumab therapy, 1,200 mg intravenously every 3 weeks, started in 2014. Findings of the study overall: Lower than median blood TCR clonality before treatment predicted better survival.

Time point described: pretreatment peripheral blood. Clones were sequenced by immunoSEQ multiplex PCR, and TCRdb holds only the in-frame ones, with some missing. Counted here are about 53,000 clones, around 85% occurring once; the ten biggest clones make up under 15%. Concerning this clone: The antigen is unknown.

The sample was PBMCs, taken around atezolizumab (anti-PD-L1) treatment. This clonotype was sampled from a woman aged 60-70 years with urothelial cancer.

The CDR3 sequence is CASSYSYGSSYEQYF. The CDR3 region has the DNA TGTGCCAGCAGTTACTCATACGGGAGTAGCTACGAGCAGTACTTC. The chain carries TRBV6-5 and TRBJ2-7; D might be TRBD2 (6 bases). Trimming stripped 0 bases from V and 3 bases from J, with 12 bases between. Germline lookup yields CDR1 MNHEY and CDR2 SVGAGI. This CDR3 contains 15 residues.